Listed below are T cell receptor beta chains from one sample, sequenced in a study of T cell responses to AZD1222 COVID-19 vaccine. Here immunoSEQ multiplex PCR was the method, and the copy in TCRdb shows in-frame clones only, minus some. This sample has around 94,000 clones; around nine tenths occur once, and the top ten carry less than 15%. The sequencing used peripheral blood, collected on day 0 of AZD1222 vaccination. These TCRs come from an adult in good health. The CDR3 runs from the conserved cysteine through the conserved F or W. D genes are given only for firm matches. Clone size appears in some rows only: once, few, many, or a class for an expanded clone.

D	V	J	size	DNA	CDR3
TRBD2	TRBV7-9	TRBJ2-3	once	TGTGCCAGCAGAGTTAGCGGGGGGGCCTATCACGCAGATACGCAGTATTTT	CASRVSGGAYHADTQYF
.	TRBV28	TRBJ2-3	.	TGTGCCAGCAGTTCCCCCACAGATACGCAGTATTTT	CASSSPTDTQYF
.	TRBV7-2	TRBJ1-2	.	TGTGCCAGCAGCTTACCCTTGCCGCGGGGGGACTATGGCTACACCTTC	CASSLPLPRGDYGYTF
.	TRBV14	TRBJ1-1	few	TGTGCCAGCAGCCAAGGGTCCGAAGCTGAAGCTTTCTTT	CASSQGSEAEAFF
.	TRBV30	TRBJ1-3	.	TGTGCCTGGATGTACGGGGCTGGAAACACCATATATTTT	CAWMYGAGNTIYF
TRBD2	TRBV7-2	TRBJ2-3	.	TGTGCCAGCAGCTTACCACTAGCGGGGGGGACAGATACGCAGTATTTT	CASSLPLAGGTDTQYF
.	TRBV7-3	TRBJ1-5	.	TGTGCCAGCAGCTTCAGGTATCGATGCAATCAGCCCCAGCATTTT	CASSFRYRCNQPQHF
.	TRBV6-1	TRBJ1-2	once	TGTGCCAGCAGTGACAGGGGCCGCGGCTACACCTTC	CASSDRGRGYTF
.	TRBV14	TRBJ2-1	.	TGTGCCAGCAGCGTTCGGGGTCCCTCCTACAATGAGCAGTTCTTC	CASSVRGPSYNEQFF
.	TRBV7-3	TRBJ1-6	.	TGTGCCAGCAGCTTACGGGGCGGAGGTTCACCCCTCCACTTT	CASSLRGGGSPLHF
.	TRBV30	TRBJ1-2	.	TGTGCCTATACATCGACCTCAGGGCATACGGGCTACACCTTC	CAYTSTSGHTGYTF
.	TRBV6-5	TRBJ1-2	.	TGTGCCAGCAGTCCAGGGGTTATTCGGTATGGCTACACCTTC	CASSPGVIRYGYTF
.	TRBV30	TRBJ1-4	.	TGTGCCTGGAGTTACAGAGATTCTAATGAAAAACTGTTTTTT	CAWSYRDSNEKLFF
.	TRBV19	TRBJ1-5	.	TGTGCCAGTAGCCCGGGACAACCCCTACCAAATCGACCCCAGCATTTT	CASSPGQPLPNRPQHF
TRBD1	TRBV6-2/TRBV6-3	TRBJ2-1	.	TGTGCCAGCAGTTACTCTCAGGACAGGGGCTACAATGAGCAGTTCTTC	CASSYSQDRGYNEQFF
.	TRBV27	TRBJ1-1	.	TGTGCCAGCAGGAGGGCGGGCACTGAAGCTTTCTTT	CASRRAGTEAFF
.	TRBV7-3	TRBJ2-3	.	TGTGCCCACGGGACCCCAGCTGCAGATACGCAGTATTTT	CAHGTPAADTQYF
.	TRBV7-9	TRBJ1-5	once	TGTGCCAGCAGCTTAGGCAGCTATAGCAATCAGCCCCAGCATTTT	CASSLGSYSNQPQHF
.	TRBV7-9	TRBJ2-3	.	TGTGCCAGCAGCTCCGCCGGGGGGCACACAGATACGCAGTATTTT	CASSSAGGHTDTQYF
TRBD2	TRBV3-1/TRBV3-2	TRBJ2-3	.	TGTGCCAGCAGCCAAGATCGTCTAGCGGGGGGGCTGCGAGATACGCAGTATTTT	CASSQDRLAGGLRDTQYF
.	TRBV28	TRBJ2-1	.	TGTGCCAGCGGCCCGAGCTCCTACAATGAGCAGTTCTTC	CASGPSSYNEQFF
TRBD1	TRBV7-3	TRBJ2-3	.	TGTGCCAGCAGCTTATGGGGACAGCGCACAGATACGCAGTATTTT	CASSLWGQRTDTQYF
TRBD1	TRBV7-2	TRBJ2-3	.	TGTGCCAGCAGCTTAGACAGGGGGCGAACAGATACGCAGTATTTT	CASSLDRGRTDTQYF
TRBD1	TRBV5-1	TRBJ1-1	.	TGCGCCAGCAGCTTGCGGGGACAGACAGGGGACACTGAAGCTTTCTTT	CASSLRGQTGDTEAFF
TRBD1	TRBV11-2	TRBJ1-6	.	TGTGCCAGCAGCTTCGACAGGGTTGATAATTCACCCCTCCACTTT	CASSFDRVDNSPLHF
.	TRBV5-6	TRBJ2-2	.	TGTGCCAGCAGCCCCCCAAGAAGAGACACCGGGGAGCTGTTTTTT	CASSPPRRDTGELFF
.	TRBV4-1	TRBJ2-2	.	TGCGCCAGCAGCCTGTTATGGGGGAACACCGGGGAGCTGTTTTTT	CASSLLWGNTGELFF
.	TRBV7-2	TRBJ1-5	few	TGTGCCAGCAGCTTAGCAATAGGTTCGGGGCCCCAGCATTTT	CASSLAIGSGPQHF
.	TRBV7-9	TRBJ1-5	.	TGTGCCAGCAGCTTGGGGGCAGCTCATAGCAATCAGCCCCAGCATTTT	CASSLGAAHSNQPQHF
.	TRBV7-6	TRBJ2-1	.	TGTGCCAGCAGCTTAGCGCTCCGGGGGCCCCTTAGCGAGCAGTTCTTC	CASSLALRGPLSEQFF
.	TRBV7-9	TRBJ2-5	.	TGTGCCAGCAGCTTTCCGGTAGGAGAGACCCAGTACTTC	CASSFPVGETQYF
.	TRBV5-1	TRBJ1-2	.	TGCGCCAGCAGCTTGGAAGGACGGACGGGCAATGGCTACACCTTC	CASSLEGRTGNGYTF
TRBD1	TRBV5-1	TRBJ1-2	.	TGCGCCAGCAGCTTGGGTCCGGGACAGGGCGACTATGGCTACACCTTC	CASSLGPGQGDYGYTF
.	TRBV2	TRBJ1-1	.	TGTGCCAGCAGGGGGGGCGAGAACACTGAAGCTTTCTTT	CASRGGENTEAFF
.	TRBV11-1	TRBJ2-7	.	TGTGCCAGCAGCTTAGCGGCAGGGCCGATATCCTACGAGCAGTACTTC	CASSLAAGPISYEQYF
TRBD1	TRBV19	TRBJ1-2	.	TGTGCCAGTAGTGTGGGACAGGGCGATGGCTACACCTTC	CASSVGQGDGYTF
TRBD1	TRBV7-8	TRBJ2-2	.	TGTGCCAGCAGCAAATGGACAGGGGGGAACACCGGGGAGCTGTTTTTT	CASSKWTGGNTGELFF
TRBD2	TRBV5-1	TRBJ2-1	.	TGCGCCAGCAGCTCGACTAGCTGGGGCAATGAGCAGTTCTTC	CASSSTSWGNEQFF
TRBD1	TRBV29-1	TRBJ2-7	.	TGCAGCGTTGAACGGCCAGGGGGTACGGACGAGCAGTACTTC	CSVERPGGTDEQYF
.	TRBV10-1	TRBJ2-1	.	TGCGCCAGCAGTGAACAGGTCCAGCAGTTCTTC	CASSEQVQQFF
TRBD1	TRBV3-1/TRBV3-2	TRBJ1-2	.	TGTGCCAGCAGCCAAGGGACAGGGAACAATGGCTACACCTTC	CASSQGTGNNGYTF
.	TRBV11-3	TRBJ2-3	.	TGTGCCAGCAGCTTAGGTGGAGCCAATACGCAGTATTTT	CASSLGGANTQYF
.	TRBV14	TRBJ2-7	.	TGTGCCAGCAGCCCCATGGGGAGGGGGATCTACGAGCAGTACTTC	CASSPMGRGIYEQYF
.	TRBV27	TRBJ1-5	.	TGTGCCAGCAGTTCCCTCAACAGGGATCAGCCCCAGCATTTT	CASSSLNRDQPQHF
TRBD2	TRBV9	TRBJ2-5	.	TGTGCCAGCAGCGTAGATCCAGCGGGGGGAATACAAGAGACCCAGTACTTC	CASSVDPAGGIQETQYF
.	TRBV7-6	TRBJ2-6	.	TGTGCCAGCAGCTTAGCCCCGTTATGGAGTGGGGCCAACGTCCTGACTTTC	CASSLAPLWSGANVLTF
TRBD2	TRBV6-2/TRBV6-3	TRBJ2-7	.	TGTGCCAGCAGTTACTCTCGACTAGCGGGTTCCTACGAGCAGTACTTC	CASSYSRLAGSYEQYF
.	TRBV18	TRBJ2-5	.	TGTGCCAGCTCACCCGGTGCAGAGACCCAGTACTTC	CASSPGAETQYF
.	TRBV5-6	TRBJ2-5	once	TGTGCCAGCAGCCCCTCCTTGGGGACCCCTATGAGGGAGACCCAGTACTTC	CASSPSLGTPMRETQYF
.	TRBV5-1	TRBJ2-7	.	TGCGCCAGCAGCCCCAACCCGGACACAGAGCAGTACTTC	CASSPNPDTEQYF
.	TRBV19	TRBJ2-2	once	TGTGCCAGTAGTTGGGGGACCGGGGAGCTGTTTTTT	CASSWGTGELFF
TRBD1	TRBV2	TRBJ1-4	.	TGTGCCAGCAGTGAAGAAAGGACAGGGGTTGAAAAACTGTTTTTT	CASSEERTGVEKLFF
.	TRBV29-1	TRBJ1-3	.	TGCAGCGTTGAATTACAGGGAATTGGAAACACCATATATTTT	CSVELQGIGNTIYF
.	TRBV18	TRBJ1-2	.	TGTGCCAGCTCACCAAACGGGGGCGGCTATGGCTACACCTTC	CASSPNGGGYGYTF
.	TRBV7-3	TRBJ2-3	.	TGTGCCAGCAGCCCCGTCCAGGGGGATACGCAGTATTTT	CASSPVQGDTQYF
.	TRBV10-3	TRBJ2-7	.	TGTGCCATCACAAGCGGGCCAAGCTCCTACGAGCAGTACTTC	CAITSGPSSYEQYF
TRBD2	TRBV5-4	TRBJ2-7	.	TGTGCCAGCAGCTTGGAACTAGCGGGCTCCCCCTACGAGCAGTACTTC	CASSLELAGSPYEQYF